These 3 T cell receptor beta chains were all obtained from the same sample, sequenced in a study of glioma-infiltrating T cells after dendritic cell vaccination. The assay was immunoSEQ multiplex PCR, and TCRdb's table has in-frame clones only and misses some. The profile shows approximately 64,000 clones, roughly 80% of them singletons. The sample in question was blood, obtained before dendritic cell vaccination. These receptors all stem from a human donor with glioblastoma.

The V call is TRBV29-1, the J call TRBJ2-1, with 8 positions matching TRBD1. Germline CDR1 is SQVTM and CDR2 is ANQGSEA. J was trimmed by 8 bases and V by 4 bases; bases with no gene match: 4. This CDR3 is built from 12 residues. The CDR3 protein is CSVGQGADEQFF. For the CDR3, the DNA is TGCAGCGTTGGGCAGGGGGCGGATGAGCAGTTCTTC.

The rearrangement joins TRBV4-1 to TRBJ2-7; TRBD1 aligns across 9 bases. Germline lookup yields CDR1 MGHRA and CDR2 YSYEKL. J gave up 6 bases and V 3 bases, and 15 bases lay outside the gene matches. The CDR3 totals 17 residues. Written as DNA, the CDR3 is TGCGCCAGCAGCCACACAGGGTCCCGGGACAGGGTCGGCGAGCAGTACTTC. As protein: CASSHTGSRDRVGEQYF.

For the CDR3, the DNA is TGTGCCAGTAGTCTCCGGGACAGGGCGGAGCAGTACTTC. Amino acid sequence: CASSLRDRAEQYF. The rearrangement links TRBV19 to TRBJ2-7; TRBD1 aligns across 9 bases. The germline gives CDR1 LNHDA, CDR2 SQIVND (reference sequence). V lost 5 bases to trimming and J lost 7 bases; unmatched junction nucleotides: 6. This CDR3 is 13 amino acids long.